These T cell receptor beta chains were read from a single sample in a study of cytomegalovirus exposure and HLA in healthy donors. TCRdb keeps only in-frame clones here, not all; method: immunoSEQ multiplex PCR. The data contain 150,000 to 200,000 clones, around 82% of them singletons. The sequenced sample consisted of PBMCs. Receptor source: a young man in good health and CMV-seronegative. Both conserved end residues are part of each CDR3. D genes are given only for firm matches. Clone size is stated in some rows and not others, as once, few, many or a class when expanded.

D: .; V: TRBV9; J: TRBJ2-7; size: .; CDR3: CASSEGGHPSYEQYF; DNA: TGTGCCAGCAGCGAGGGGGGGCACCCTTCCTACGAGCAGTACTTC
D: TRBD2; V: TRBV4-1; J: TRBJ2-3; size: .; CDR3: CASSQERWSGESTDTQYF; DNA: TGCGCCAGCAGCCAAGAGAGATGGAGCGGGGAGAGCACAGATACGCAGTATTTT
D: TRBD2; V: TRBV11-2; J: TRBJ2-1; size: few; CDR3: CASSTLAGVQSNEQFF; DNA: TGTGCCAGCAGCACACTAGCGGGAGTGCAGAGCAATGAGCAGTTCTTC
D: TRBD2; V: TRBV10-3; J: TRBJ2-3; size: .; CDR3: CAISASGVTDTQYF; DNA: TGTGCCATCAGTGCTAGCGGAGTAACAGATACGCAGTATTTT
D: TRBD1; V: TRBV6-7; J: TRBJ1-1; size: .; CDR3: CASSLVPGQGTPEAFF; DNA: TGTGCCAGCAGTCTAGTCCCGGGACAGGGTACCCCTGAAGCTTTCTTT
D: TRBD2; V: TRBV5-6; J: TRBJ2-2; size: .; CDR3: CASSLEGTTTGELFF; DNA: TGTGCCAGCAGCTTGGAGGGGACTACGACCGGGGAGCTGTTTTTT
D: .; V: TRBV7-9; J: TRBJ1-5; size: .; CDR3: CASSEVSNQPQHF; DNA: TGTGCCAGCAGCGAGGTTAGCAATCAGCCCCAGCATTTT
D: TRBD2; V: TRBV29-1; J: TRBJ2-7; size: .; CDR3: CETGPSGTSYEQYF; DNA: TGCGAGACGGGACCTAGCGGGACCTCCTACGAGCAGTACTTC
D: TRBD2; V: TRBV19; J: TRBJ2-3; size: .; CDR3: CASSTLLAGVGDTQYF; DNA: TGTGCCAGTAGTACCCTACTAGCGGGGGTGGGAGATACGCAGTATTTT
D: .; V: TRBV7-8; J: TRBJ2-5; size: .; CDR3: CASKNREGVATQYF; DNA: TGTGCCAGCAAGAACAGGGAGGGGGTAGCGACCCAGTACTTC
D: .; V: TRBV7-8; J: TRBJ1-4; size: .; CDR3: CASSPEALGNEKLFF; DNA: TGTGCCAGCAGCCCAGAGGCTCTGGGTAATGAAAAACTGTTTTTT
D: TRBD1; V: TRBV7-2; J: TRBJ1-2; size: .; CDR3: CASSPTGVGSYTF; DNA: TGTGCCAGCAGCCCTACAGGGGTTGGGAGCTACACCTTC
D: TRBD1; V: TRBV7-2; J: TRBJ2-7; size: .; CDR3: CASSWAGQASEQYF; DNA: TGTGCCAGCAGCTGGGCGGGACAGGCTTCCGAGCAGTACTTC
D: TRBD1; V: TRBV5-6; J: TRBJ1-2; size: few; CDR3: CASSLDRGPIYGYTF; DNA: TGTGCCAGCAGCCTAGACAGGGGTCCAATCTATGGCTACACCTTC
D: .; V: TRBV6-1; J: TRBJ1-1; size: .; CDR3: CASSKTGDEAFF; DNA: TGTGCCAGCAGTAAGACAGGCGACGAAGCTTTCTTT
D: TRBD1; V: TRBV5-1; J: TRBJ2-1; size: .; CDR3: CASSGTGVNEQFF; DNA: TGCGCCAGCAGCGGGACAGGGGTGAATGAGCAGTTCTTC
D: .; V: TRBV4-3; J: TRBJ2-1; size: .; CDR3: CASSLRGDEQFF; DNA: TGCGCCAGCAGCCTCAGGGGTGATGAGCAGTTCTTC
D: .; V: TRBV5-1; J: TRBJ2-5; size: .; CDR3: CASTLGREETQYF; DNA: TGCGCCAGCACCCTAGGGAGAGAAGAGACCCAGTACTTC
D: TRBD1; V: TRBV9; J: TRBJ1-2; size: .; CDR3: CASSLGQSVDYGYTF; DNA: TGTGCCAGCAGCTTGGGACAGTCAGTTGACTATGGCTACACCTTC
D: TRBD1; V: TRBV6-5; J: TRBJ1-2; size: few; CDR3: CASRSGGAFNGYTF; DNA: TGTGCCAGCAGGTCAGGGGGCGCTTTTAATGGCTACACCTTC
D: TRBD1; V: TRBV19; J: TRBJ1-1; size: .; CDR3: CASTRDRGSITEAFF; DNA: TGTGCCAGTACCCGGGACAGGGGGTCCATCACTGAAGCTTTCTTT
D: .; V: TRBV4-3; J: TRBJ2-5; size: .; CDR3: CASSQDFPGGPSAQYF; DNA: TGCGCCAGCAGCCAAGATTTCCCGGGGGGCCCCTCTGCCCAGTACTTC
D: .; V: TRBV28; J: TRBJ2-6; size: .; CDR3: CASRGPGPSSGANVLTF; DNA: TGTGCCAGCAGGGGGCCGGGCCCAAGCTCTGGGGCCAACGTCCTGACTTTC
D: .; V: TRBV7-9; J: TRBJ1-4; size: .; CDR3: CASSFSQGTGNEKLFF; DNA: TGTGCCAGCAGCTTTTCCCAGGGAACGGGTAATGAAAAACTGTTTTTT
D: .; V: TRBV30; J: TRBJ2-7; size: .; CDR3: CAWSLTFYEQYF; DNA: TGTGCCTGGAGTCTGACATTCTACGAGCAGTACTTC
D: TRBD1; V: TRBV18; J: TRBJ2-5; size: once; CDR3: CASSPGTAQETQYF; DNA: TGTGCCAGCTCACCGGGGACAGCTCAAGAGACCCAGTACTTC
D: TRBD1; V: TRBV9; J: TRBJ2-3; size: .; CDR3: CASTGTGHMDTQYF; DNA: TGTGCCAGCACTGGGACAGGTCATATGGATACGCAGTATTTT